This paragraph reports one TCR beta chain. This specimen belongs to a study of regulatory T cells in long-lasting Graves disease. From germline, CDR1 is MDHEN and CDR2 SYDVKM. The CDR3 is 15 residues long. V dropped 6 bases and J dropped 8; count of bases not matched to a gene: 7. Construction of the TCR beta libraries employed iRepertoire HTBI primers in conjunction with Arm-PCR of CDR3 regions. MiXCR was run by TCRdb on the multiplex PCR reads, yielding one entry per CDR3 protein. The sample holds 700,000 or so distinct CDR3 sequences, about 32% seen once. Time point given: persistent/refractory GD, antithyroid drugs over 5 years with positive TRAb. The TCR library was made from RNA that had been extracted from PBMCs in TRIzol.

The specimen comprised peripheral blood mononuclear cells (PBMCs), sampled when the disease was refractory, from a patient treated with antithyroid drugs. V usage is TRBV28 and J usage is TRBJ1-6, with TRBD1 matching over 10 bases. The sequence derives from a female donor with Graves disease. Here the CDR3 reads CASRMGGQGYSPLHF. DNA of the CDR3: TGTGCCAGCAGGATGGGGGGACAGGGGTATTCACCCCTCCACTTT.